This T cell receptor beta chain was sequenced during a study of cytomegalovirus exposure and HLA in healthy donors. Amplification used 60 Vbeta primers and 13 Jbeta primers. TCRdb's table, derived via immunoSEQ multiplex PCR, lists solely in-frame clones and lacks some. Of approximately 130,000 clones listed, around 75% were seen once; the top ten hold 2.5% to 3.5%. Study-wide points: Earlier analysis looked at TCR beta V segments, and most were productive about 90% or about 30% of the time.

As regards this clone: Its matching antigen is unknown.

V was pared by 3 bases and J by 3 bases, with 18 bases between. The CDR3 extends over 17 amino acids. From germline, CDR1 is MDHEN and CDR2 SYDVKM. The sequencing input was PBMCs. The chain employs TRBV28 and TRBJ1-5; maybe TRBD1 (5 bases). The TCR originated in a middle-aged woman in good health and CMV-seropositive. CDR3 nucleotide sequence: TGTGCCAGCAGTTTCACCTCGGGCAGGGAGGACAATCAGCCCCAGCATTTT. It yields the protein CASSFTSGREDNQPQHF.